Following are 20 T cell receptor beta chains from one sample sequenced in a study of shared clonotypes between healthy human individuals. Generated by immunoSEQ multiplex PCR, the TCRdb table keeps only in-frame clones and is missing some. This table has about 2.3 million clones, roughly 92% appearing once. The sample was naive CD4+ T cells from PBMCs. Subset: CD45RA+ positively selected. The origin of the receptors is a man aged 18 to 29 in good health. Some clones in this sample may be carry-over from other donors' samples.

This clone was seen a handful of times. The chain uses TRBV5-4 and TRBJ1-1; TRBD1 is a possible D gene (5 bases). The CDR3 length is 14 residues. Germline V gene lookup returns CDR1 SGHNT and CDR2 YYREEE (reference sequence). Trimming stripped 4 bases from V and 5 bases from J, with 15 bases between. DNA for the CDR3: TGTGCCAGCAGCCACCAGACAGCCTTGACTGAAGCTTTCTTT. It specifies CASSHQTALTEAFF.

This chain joins TRBV15 and TRBJ2-5, with D unclear. The germline V gene encodes CDR1 LNHNV and CDR2 YYDKDF (reference sequence). The V gene lost 0 bases and the J gene lost 2 bases, with 10 bases spanning the gap. This CDR3 has 15 residues. The CDR3 is CATSRDPNEQETQYF. CDR3 DNA: TGTGCCACCAGCAGAGATCCCAACGAACAAGAGACCCAGTACTTC.

The chain couples TRBV9 to TRBJ2-5; D is uncertain. Germline V gives CDR1 SGDLS, CDR2 YYNGEE. V shed 2 bases and J shed 0 bases, with 14 bases lying between them. This CDR3 contains 16 residues. CDR3 sequence: CASSVGPPPYQETQYF. In nucleotides, the CDR3 is TGTGCCAGCAGCGTCGGGCCCCCCCCGTACCAAGAGACCCAGTACTTC.

The chain joins TRBV29-1 to TRBJ2-5, with TRBD2 identical over 14 bases. The length of the CDR3 is 15 residues. Trimming cost V 6 bases and J 5 bases; bases outside gene matches: 8. Germline CDR1 SQVTM, CDR2 ANQGSEA. The CDR3 here is CSVEKGTSGSETQYF. CDR3 nucleotide sequence: TGCAGCGTGGAAAAAGGGACTAGCGGGAGCGAGACCCAGTACTTC.

This chain connects TRBV7-9 to TRBJ2-3; 9 nucleotides match TRBD1. The V and J ends lost 3 bases and 1 base, in that order; junction bases with no gene match: 8. The germline V gene has CDR1 SEHNR and CDR2 FQNEAQ (reference sequence). The CDR3 extends over 17 amino acids. CDR3 DNA sequence: TGTGCCAGCAGCTTGGACAGGGGTGTCTTTGGCACAGATACGCAGTATTTT. Protein product: CASSLDRGVFGTDTQYF.

This clone was detected only once. The rearrangement uses TRBV6-6 and TRBJ2-7; D possibly uses TRBD1 or TRBD2 (5 bases each). The length of the CDR3 is 14 residues. The germline gives CDR1 MNHNY, CDR2 SVGAGI (reference sequence). V was shortened by 6 bases and J by 3 bases, with 15 bases between the two germline ends. CDR3 nucleotides: TGTGCCAGCAGATCACGGGGCCAGATCTACGAGCAGTACTTC. Translated: CASRSRGQIYEQYF.

Points on this clone: The sample holds other DNA sequences that translate to the same CDR3. V gene TRBV7-2 combines with J gene TRBJ1-1; the D gene is possibly TRBD1 (6 bases). The V gene's germline CDR1 is SGHTA and CDR2 FQGNSA. Trimming shortened V by 0 bases and J by 5 bases, and 7 bases separated the two germline ends. The CDR3 covers 13 residues. The CDR3 region is CASSLAQGTEAFF. CDR3 DNA: TGTGCCAGCAGCTTAGCGCAGGGGACTGAAGCTTTCTTT.

The chain joins TRBV19 to TRBJ2-1, with TRBD2 matching over 7 bases. CDR1 is LNHDA, CDR2 SQIVND, per germline (reference sequence). V gave up 7 bases and J gave up 6 bases; unmatched junction bases: 6. The CDR3 is made up of 13 amino acids. CDR3 sequence (DNA): TGTGCCAGTAAGCGGGACTCTACCAATGAGCAGTTCTTC. This translates into CASKRDSTNEQFF.

Turning to this clone: This specimen includes other DNA sequences encoding the same CDR3. This sequence joins TRBV15 and TRBJ2-5, with 9 bases identical to TRBD1. The CDR3 length is 13 residues. CDR1 LNHNV and CDR2 YYDKDF come from the germline V gene (reference sequence). The junction had 1 base not matched to a gene; V was cut back by 5 bases and J by 3 bases. The CDR3 reads CATSRTGEETQYF. In DNA form, the CDR3 reads TGTGCCACCAGCCGGACAGGGGAAGAGACCCAGTACTTC.

The gene calls are TRBV2 and TRBJ1-4; TRBD1 might be the D (6 bases). V was shortened by 7 bases and J by 3 bases, with 9 bases between the two germline ends. Germline CDR1 SNHLY, CDR2 FYNNEI. The CDR3 spans 13 residues. CDR3 coding DNA: TGTGCCAGCAACAAGGGGGCTAATGAAAAACTGTTTTTT. It encodes CASNKGANEKLFF.

The rearrangement joins TRBV30 to TRBJ2-3; no clear D. V was clipped by 3 bases and J by 0 bases, with 10 bases between them. The germline CDR1 and CDR2 sequences are GTSNPN and SVGIG (reference sequence). CDR3 length: 14 residues. The CDR3 loop reads CAWRATLSTDTQYF. Written as DNA, the CDR3 is TGTGCCTGGAGGGCTACCCTGAGCACAGATACGCAGTATTTT.

CDR3 protein: CSAKRRDRLFF. The CDR3 region has the DNA TGCAGTGCTAAGCGGCGGGACAGGTTATTCTTC. The rearrangement joins TRBV20-1 to TRBJ2-1; 8 nucleotides line up with TRBD1. After removal of 4 bases from V and 16 bases from J, the junction contained 9 bases not matched to a gene. Germline V gene data show CDR1 as DFQATT and CDR2 as SNEGSKA (reference sequence). This CDR3 is 11 amino acids long.

The genes are TRBV11-2 and TRBJ1-1, with D uncertain. The CDR3 is 15 amino acids. Trimming shortened V by 0 bases and J by 1 base, and 9 bases separated the two germline ends. Germline CDR1 is SGHAT and CDR2 is FQNNGV. In DNA form, the CDR3 reads TGTGCCAGCAGCTTAGAAGGACTCGGGAACACTGAAGCTTTCTTT. Its translation: CASSLEGLGNTEAFF.

This sequence joins TRBV18 and TRBJ2-7; 7 bases align to TRBD1. Germline CDR1 KGHSH, CDR2 LQKENI. The CDR3 is made up of 14 amino acids. V gave up 1 base and J gave up 2 bases; unmatched junction bases: 2. The CDR3 spells CASSPQGATYEQYF. CDR3 DNA: TGTGCCAGCTCACCACAGGGGGCCACCTACGAGCAGTACTTC. The variable domain in full, completed from reference TRBV18 and TRBJ2-7, reads NAGVMQNPRHLVRRRGQEARLRCSPMKGHSHVYWYRQLPEEGLKFMVYLQKENIIDESGMPKERFSAEFPKEGPSILRIQQVVRGDSAAYFCASSPQGATYEQYFGPGTRLTVT.

The gene calls are TRBV2 and TRBJ1-2; 11 bases are shared with TRBD1. J lost 4 bases, V lost 7 bases, and 2 bases had no gene match. This CDR3 has 13 amino acids. Looked up from germline, CDR1 is SNHLY and CDR2 is FYNNEI. CDR3 protein: CASKGTGGYGYTF. DNA for the CDR3: TGTGCCAGCAAAGGGACAGGGGGCTATGGCTACACCTTC. Supplemented by reference TRBV2 and TRBJ1-2, the full variable domain reads EPEVTQTPSHQVTQMGQEVILRCVPISNHLYFYWYRQILGQKVEFLVSFYNNEISEKSEIFDDQFSVERPDGSNFTLKIRSTKLEDSAMYFCASKGTGGYGYTFGSGTRLTVV.

This chain uses TRBV5-1 with TRBJ2-3; D gene unclear. This CDR3 contains 14 residues. Germline V lookup: CDR1 SGHRS, CDR2 YFSETQ. Trimming pared 4 bases from V and 3 bases from J, leaving 12 bases between. CDR3 coding DNA: TGCGCCAGCAGCCCGACGGGCGCGACAGATACGCAGTATTTT. It specifies CASSPTGATDTQYF. Filled out from reference TRBV5-1 and TRBJ2-3, the complete variable domain reads KAGVTQTPRYLIKTRGQQVTLSCSPISGHRSVSWYQQTPGQGLQFLFEYFSETQRNKGNFPGRFSGRQFSNSRSEMNVSTLELGDSALYLCASSPTGATDTQYFGPGTRLTVL.

This chain connects TRBV19 to TRBJ1-2, with a possible D match to TRBD1 (5 bases). Germline CDR1 and CDR2: LNHDA and SQIVND (reference sequence). The CDR3 runs 12 residues. V was pared by 5 bases and J by 5 bases, with 9 bases between. The CDR3 loop reads CASSWGGYGYTF. The CDR3 coding sequence is TGTGCCAGTAGTTGGGGCGGATATGGCTACACCTTC.

This chain connects TRBV19 to TRBJ1-4; 7 bases fit TRBD1. This CDR3 comprises 14 residues. V trimming: 5 bases; J trimming: 6 bases; junction bases outside the gene matches: 6. Germline V gene data show CDR1 as LNHDA and CDR2 as SQIVND (reference sequence). The CDR3 reads CASSYRGKDEKLFF. As DNA, the CDR3 is TGTGCCAGTAGTTACAGGGGAAAAGATGAAAAACTGTTTTTT.

This chain links TRBV15 with TRBJ2-2; the D gene is possibly TRBD1 (6 bases). V was cut by 6 bases and J by 0 bases, with 8 bases left in between. The CDR3 length is 14 residues. Looked up from germline, CDR1 is LNHNV and CDR2 is YYDKDF (reference sequence). The DNA of the CDR3 is TGTGCCACCAGACAGGGCGCGAACACCGGGGAGCTGTTTTTT. It is translated as CATRQGANTGELFF.

This chain links TRBV6-5 with TRBJ2-1, with D perhaps matching TRBD2 (6 bases). Trimming pared 6 bases from V and 8 bases from J, leaving 14 bases between. Germline V gene lookup returns CDR1 MNHEY and CDR2 SVGAGI. This CDR3 contains 13 residues. CDR3 DNA sequence: TGTGCCAGCAGGGCAGGGTGGGGGGATGAGCAGTTCTTC. This translates into CASRAGWGDEQFF.